This record covers a single TCR beta chain. Its antigen is unidentified. This record comes from a study of T cells in tuberculosis. As for the study in general: A South African cohort included IGRA-negative adolescents, latently infected IGRA-positive adolescents and adults with active tuberculosis.

Libraries were prepared by immunoSEQ multiplex PCR; TCRdb keeps only in-frame clonotypes and omits some of them. The sample includes tens of thousands of clones, 90% to 95% of them seen just once. Latent tuberculosis screening used tuberculin skin test and IGRA at entry. Each clinical donor contributed on average approximately 93,000 T cells from unsorted cryopreserved PBMC. The study's findings and limits: Active tuberculosis alpha repertoires lay closer to GMM-specific TCRs than controls'.

Trimming shortened V by 0 bases and J by 2 bases, and 5 bases separated the two germline ends. Germline V gives CDR1 SGHAT, CDR2 FQNNGV. This CDR3 region has 13 residues. This chain connects TRBV11-2 to TRBJ2-7; D is unclear. Material: PBMCs. This clonotype originated in a donor aged 10-29 years with latent tuberculosis or without tuberculosis infection. CDR3 nucleotide sequence: TGTGCCAGCAGCTTAGAAAGCCCCTACGAGCAGTACTTC. Amino acid sequence: CASSLESPYEQYF.